This is a list of T cell receptor beta chains from one sample in a study of blood T cell repertoires in COVID-19. Profiled with immunoSEQ multiplex PCR; TCRdb holds only in-frame clones, not every one. Here the sample spans 250,000 to 300,000 clones, around 90% being singletons. The sequencing sample was made of peripheral blood. The receptors here all came from a woman aged 35 to 49 who had recovered from COVID-19. Each CDR3 is given with its conserved first and last residue. The D gene is left open where the match is weak. A clone size is listed for some rows: how often the clone was seen (once, few, many), or a class if it is expanded.

clone_size	v_call	d_call	j_call	cdr3_aa	cdr3_nt
few	TRBV6-5	NA	TRBJ1-2	CASGPTIGGYTF	TGTGCCAGCGGGCCGACGATTGGGGGCTACACCTTC
NA	TRBV7-2	NA	TRBJ1-1	CASSLAGGGIGLNTEAFF	TGTGCCAGCAGCTTAGCTGGGGGGGGGATCGGGTTAAACACTGAAGCTTTCTTT
NA	TRBV15	TRBD2	TRBJ2-3	CATSRGLGREGDTQYF	TGTGCCACCAGCAGAGGACTGGGGCGGGAGGGAGATACGCAGTATTTT
NA	TRBV7-7	NA	TRBJ2-1	CASSLGSGLATYNEQFF	TGTGCTAGCAGCTTAGGGTCGGGGCTAGCGACCTACAATGAGCAGTTCTTC
NA	TRBV30	TRBD2	TRBJ2-2	CAWKLVAGNTGELFF	TGTGCCTGGAAGTTGGTAGCGGGGAACACCGGGGAGCTGTTTTTT
NA	TRBV5-1	TRBD1	TRBJ1-2	CASSSRQGGYGYTF	TGCGCCAGCAGCTCCCGACAGGGGGGCTATGGCTACACCTTC
NA	TRBV30	NA	TRBJ1-1	CAWEAGMNTEAFF	TGTGCCTGGGAAGCGGGGATGAACACTGAAGCTTTCTTT
NA	TRBV24-1	NA	TRBJ2-7	CATSGSAGQAPYEQYF	TGTGCCACCAGTGGTTCGGCTGGGCAGGCTCCCTACGAGCAGTACTTC
NA	TRBV6-2/TRBV6-3	NA	TRBJ2-5	CASSYPGTGGTQYF	TGTGCCAGCAGTTACCCTGGAACCGGGGGGACCCAGTACTTC
NA	TRBV19	TRBD2	TRBJ2-7	CATPAGGGGYEQYF	TGTGCCACCCCGGCGGGGGGTGGGGGGTACGAGCAGTACTTC
NA	TRBV19	TRBD1	TRBJ1-1	CASSIAGGTEAFF	TGTGCCAGTAGTATTGCAGGGGGCACTGAAGCTTTCTTT
NA	TRBV19	NA	TRBJ1-3	CASTLGGQGNTIYF	TGTGCCAGTACCCTGGGAGGGCAAGGAAACACCATATATTTT
NA	TRBV6-1	NA	TRBJ1-5	CASSEPLGGGAPWDQPQHF	TGTGCCAGCAGTGAACCTCTCGGGGGGGGCGCGCCGTGGGATCAGCCCCAGCATTTT
NA	TRBV6-5	NA	TRBJ2-1	CASSPGTAYNEQFF	TGTGCCAGCAGCCCCGGGACTGCATACAATGAGCAGTTCTTC
NA	TRBV6-5	NA	TRBJ2-6	CASSYSGRTGANVLTF	TGTGCCAGCAGTTACTCGGGGCGGACTGGGGCCAACGTCCTGACTTTC
NA	TRBV5-6	TRBD2	TRBJ2-1	CASSPGLAGGNEQFF	TGTGCCAGCAGCCCGGGACTAGCGGGTGGTAATGAGCAGTTCTTC
NA	TRBV7-2	TRBD2	TRBJ2-1	CASSLGLAAYNEQFF	TGTGCCAGCAGCTTGGGACTAGCGGCCTACAATGAGCAGTTCTTC
NA	TRBV7-2	NA	TRBJ1-1	CASSPSEMGALGLTFF	TGTGCCAGCAGCCCATCAGAAATGGGGGCCCTAGGGCTAACTTTCTTT
NA	TRBV4-2	TRBD1	TRBJ1-2	CASSATTGVGYTF	TGTGCCAGCAGCGCCACAACAGGGGTTGGCTACACCTTC
NA	TRBV12-5	NA	TRBJ2-7	CASALGGAASYEQYF	TGTGCTAGTGCCTTGGGGGGTGCCGCATCCTACGAGCAGTACTTC
NA	TRBV19	NA	TRBJ1-6	CASTPMGSWGQDNSPLHF	TGTGCCAGTACCCCTATGGGGTCGTGGGGCCAAGATAATTCACCCCTCCACTTT
NA	TRBV12-3/TRBV12-4	TRBD2	TRBJ2-5	CASRSSGGETQYF	TGTGCCAGCAGGAGTAGCGGGGGAGAGACCCAGTACTTC
NA	TRBV6-2/TRBV6-3	TRBD2	TRBJ2-6	CASSYLGLAGPSGANVLTF	TGTGCCAGCAGTTACCTCGGACTAGCGGGGCCTTCTGGGGCCAACGTCCTGACTTTC
few	TRBV6-2/TRBV6-3	TRBD1	TRBJ1-2	CASSPDGTVNYGYTF	TGTGCCAGCAGCCCAGACGGGACAGTTAACTATGGCTACACCTTC
few	TRBV11-2	NA	TRBJ2-2	CASSAAGLGAGELFF	TGTGCCAGCAGCGCAGCGGGCCTGGGGGCCGGGGAGCTGTTTTTT
NA	TRBV7-2	NA	TRBJ2-2	CASSLRWRNTGELFF	TGTGCCAGCAGCTTGAGATGGAGGAACACCGGGGAGCTGTTTTTT
NA	TRBV18	NA	TRBJ1-1	CASSRGSVGAGTEAFF	TGTGCCAGCTCACGGGGGTCGGTGGGAGCGGGGACTGAAGCTTTCTTT
NA	TRBV7-6	TRBD2	TRBJ2-7	CASGGGGSYEQYF	TGTGCCAGCGGCGGGGGGGGATCCTACGAGCAGTACTTC
NA	TRBV6-4	NA	TRBJ1-1	CASSDSPGNTEAFF	TGTGCCAGCAGTGACTCTCCGGGGAACACTGAAGCTTTCTTT
NA	TRBV5-5	NA	TRBJ2-1	CASSLGGRVATNEQFF	TGTGCCAGCAGCTTGGGAGGGCGGGTTGCCACCAATGAGCAGTTCTTC
NA	TRBV10-1	TRBD2	TRBJ2-1	CASSDILAGGSSYNEQFF	TGCGCCAGCAGTGACATCCTAGCGGGAGGGTCCTCCTACAATGAGCAGTTCTTC
NA	TRBV10-3	TRBD1	TRBJ2-7	CAISARTGDYEQYF	TGTGCCATCAGTGCACGGACAGGGGACTACGAGCAGTACTTC
few	TRBV6-2/TRBV6-3	NA	TRBJ2-5	CASSYGPTQYF	TGTGCCAGCAGTTACGGGCCGACCCAGTACTTC
NA	TRBV6-6	TRBD1	TRBJ1-2	CASSSRDRGDYGYTF	TGTGCCAGCAGTTCCAGGGACAGGGGAGACTATGGCTACACCTTC
NA	TRBV11-3	TRBD1	TRBJ2-7	CASSEQGNGPYEQYF	TGTGCCAGCAGCGAACAGGGGAACGGCCCCTACGAGCAGTACTTC
NA	TRBV19	NA	TRBJ2-7	CASRPAGAGAPYEQYF	TGTGCCAGCCGCCCCGCCGGCGCAGGGGCCCCCTACGAGCAGTACTTC
NA	TRBV19	NA	TRBJ1-2	CATAKVAGDGYGYTF	TGTGCCACCGCAAAGGTGGCAGGGGATGGCTATGGCTACACCTTC
NA	TRBV4-3	TRBD1	TRBJ1-2	CASSGGDRGLYGYTF	TGCGCCAGCAGTGGGGGGGACAGGGGGCTTTATGGCTACACCTTC
NA	TRBV9	TRBD2	TRBJ2-1	CASSVFSGRANEQFF	TGTGCCAGCAGCGTATTTAGCGGGAGGGCCAATGAGCAGTTCTTC
NA	TRBV9	NA	TRBJ1-2	CASSVTAGAGTYGYTF	TGTGCCAGCAGCGTAACTGCCGGGGCAGGGACTTATGGCTACACCTTC
NA	TRBV30	TRBD1	TRBJ1-1	CAWSVQGLPEAFF	TGTGCCTGGAGTGTACAGGGGCTCCCTGAAGCTTTCTTT
once	TRBV10-3	NA	TRBJ2-7	CAISVTGGRDYEQYF	TGTGCCATCAGTGTCACAGGGGGGAGGGATTACGAGCAGTACTTC
NA	TRBV27	TRBD2	TRBJ2-7	CASSPQTSGNSYEQYF	TGTGCCAGCAGTCCCCAGACTAGCGGAAACTCCTACGAGCAGTACTTC
NA	TRBV6-5	NA	TRBJ1-3	CASSYGGSGNTIYF	TGTGCCAGCAGTTACGGGGGGTCTGGAAACACCATATATTTT
NA	TRBV2	TRBD1	TRBJ1-1	CASSPQGGLMSTEAFF	TGTGCCAGCTCACCGCAGGGGGGCCTCATGAGCACTGAAGCTTTCTTT
few	TRBV3-1/TRBV3-2	NA	TRBJ1-5	CASSQDPGQPQHF	TGTGCCAGCAGCCAAGACCCGGGTCAGCCCCAGCATTTT
NA	TRBV9	NA	TRBJ2-3	CASSGQAHTSTDTQYF	TGTGCCAGCAGCGGCCAAGCGCACACTAGCACAGATACGCAGTATTTT
NA	TRBV7-9	NA	TRBJ1-3	CASSTGRTSGNTIYF	TGTGCCAGCAGCACAGGACGGACCTCTGGAAACACCATATATTTT
few	TRBV11-1	NA	TRBJ1-1	CASSLGPNTEAFF	TGTGCCAGCAGCTTAGGGCCGAACACTGAAGCTTTCTTT
NA	TRBV2	NA	TRBJ1-2	CASSETGGADGYGYTF	TGTGCCAGCAGTGAAACGGGGGGAGCCGACGGGTATGGCTACACCTTC
NA	TRBV6-6	TRBD1	TRBJ1-5	CASSYGGAGGQPQHF	TGTGCCAGCAGTTATGGAGGGGCAGGGGGTCAGCCCCAGCATTTT
NA	TRBV15	NA	TRBJ1-2	CATSRGEGRYGYTF	TGTGCCACCAGCAGAGGGGAGGGTCGCTATGGCTACACCTTC